These T cell receptor beta chains were read from a single sample in a study of T cells in Graves' hyperthyroidism and ophthalmopathy. TCRdb re-called the multiplex PCR reads through MiXCR, storing one row per CDR3 protein. The sample consists of about 500,000 distinct CDR3 sequences, roughly 17% of them appearing once. Sequenced: blood. These receptors came from a woman under 30 with Graves' hyperthyroidism. Each CDR3 is given with its conserved first and last residue. The D gene is left open where the match is weak. Size is stated for part of the rows, as once, few or many counts, or as a class when the clone is expanded.

J,size,V,D,length,CDR3,DNA
TRBJ1-1,few,TRBV20-1,NA,13,CSASWGAKTEAFF,TGCAGTGCTAGTTGGGGGGCTAAGACTGAAGCTTTCTTT
TRBJ1-6,many,TRBV5-1,NA,13,CASSLDRDSPLHF,TGCGCCAGCAGCTTGGACAGGGATTCACCCCTCCACTTT
TRBJ1-1,few,TRBV18,NA,14,CASSPQKQGTEASF,TGTGCCAGCTCACCCCAAAAGCAGGGGACTGAAGCTTCCTTT
TRBJ2-1,NA,TRBV7-2,NA,14,CAGSSVAGNNEQFF,TGTGCCGGCAGCTCAGTCGCAGGGAACAATGAGCAGTTCTTC
TRBJ2-1,few,TRBV19,TRBD2,14,CASTERGPYNEQFF,TGTGCCAGCACGGAGCGGGGGCCCTACAATGAGCAGTTCTTC
TRBJ1-6,few,TRBV11-3,NA,15,CASSLMLAGNSPLHF,TGTGCCAGCAGCTTAATGTTGGCGGGCAATTCACCCCTCCACTTT
TRBJ2-7,NA,TRBV19,NA,14,CASSPNLQGNEQYF,TGTGCCAGTAGTCCGAATTTACAGGGAAACGAGCAGTACTTC
TRBJ2-3,NA,TRBV2,NA,14,CASSFGGETDTQYF,TGTGCCAGCAGTTTCGGGGGTGAGACAGATACGCAGTATTTT
TRBJ1-1,NA,TRBV5-1,NA,14,CASSLPPANTEVFF,TGTGCCAGCAGCCTACCTCCCGCGAACACTGAAGTTTTCTTT
TRBJ2-1,few,TRBV5-1,TRBD2,16,CASSLQAGGSYNDQFF,TGCGCCAGCAGCTTACAAGCGGGAGGTTCCTACAATGATCAGTTCTTC
TRBJ2-7,many,TRBV5-1,NA,14,CASSTGGKSYEQYF,TGCGCCAGCAGCACCGGAGGGAAGTCCTACGAGCAGTACTTC
TRBJ2-2,few,TRBV9,TRBD1,14,CASSVRTGTGELFF,TGTGCCAGCAGCGTACGGACAGGGACCGGGGAGCTGTTTTTT
TRBJ2-2,many,TRBV10-3,NA,15,CAISEFQGGTGELFF,TGTGCCATCAGTGAATTTCAGGGAGGCACCGGGGAGCTGTTTTTT
TRBJ2-3,NA,TRBV5-8,NA,15,CASSLVEGGTDTQYF,TGTGCCAGCAGCTTGGTGGAGGGTGGCACAGATACGCAGTATTTT
TRBJ2-1,many,TRBV13,NA,16,CASSLVGAGSTDEQFF,TGTGCCAGCAGCTTAGTGGGGGCAGGGTCAACAGATGAGCAGTTCTTC
TRBJ2-1,NA,TRBV6-1,NA,12,CASSEMRREQFF,TGTGCCAGCAGTGAGATGCGGCGAGAGCAGTTCTTC
TRBJ1-2,few,TRBV6-5,NA,13,CASSYLRGYGYTF,TGTGCCAGCAGTTACCTAAGAGGCTATGGCTACACCTTC
TRBJ2-1,few,TRBV25-1,NA,16,CASSDVFPGQNNEQFF,TGTGCCAGCAGTGACGTGTTCCCGGGACAAAACAATGAGCAGTTCTTC
TRBJ2-2,few,TRBV20-1,NA,11,CSAKGPGELFF,TGCAGTGCTAAGGGGCCCGGGGAGCTGTTTTTT
TRBJ2-7,NA,TRBV5-1,TRBD1,15,CASSMTGIGSYEQYF,TGCGCCAGCAGCATGACAGGGATAGGCTCCTACGAGCAGTACTTC
TRBJ1-1,NA,TRBV19,NA,13,CASSEGETTEAFF,TGTGCCAGTAGTGAGGGGGAGACCACTGAAGCTTTCTTT
TRBJ1-6,NA,TRBV18,NA,14,CVTREQGVNSPLHF,TGTGTCACCCGTGAGCAGGGTGTTAATTCACCCCTCCACTTT
TRBJ1-2,NA,TRBV5-1,NA,15,CASSLYGVAANGYTF,TGCGCCAGCAGCTTGTATGGGGTAGCAGCAAATGGCTACACCTTC
TRBJ2-1,many,TRBV18,NA,12,CASSPQVREQFF,TGTGCCAGCTCACCACAGGTGAGGGAGCAGTTCTTC
TRBJ1-1,once,TRBV7-2,NA,14,CASSLGGAPTEAFF,TGTGCCAGCAGCTTAGGGGGGGCGCCCACTGAAGCTTTCTTT
TRBJ1-1,few,TRBV20-1,NA,13,CRAVLRRNTEAFF,TGCAGGGCCGTACTTAGGCGGAACACTGAAGCTTTCTTT
TRBJ2-7,few,TRBV7-9,NA,15,CASSRSGAARDEQYF,TGTGCCAGCAGCCGATCCGGGGCGGCCCGAGACGAGCAGTACTTC
TRBJ1-6,NA,TRBV28,NA,15,CASSFNLQLGSPLHF,TGTGCCAGCAGTTTTAATCTGCAGCTGGGATCACCCCTCCACTTT
TRBJ2-1,few,TRBV7-2,TRBD2,16,CASSSQGRGVYNEQFF,TGTGCCAGCAGCTCCCAGGGGCGGGGGGTTTACAATGAGCAGTTCTTC
TRBJ1-5,few,TRBV19,NA,15,CASTTPGRSNQPQHF,TGTGCCAGTACCACCCCGGGGAGGAGCAATCAGCCCCAGCATTTT
TRBJ2-2,NA,TRBV6-4,TRBD1,14,CASSKTGGTGELFF,TGTGCCAGCAGTAAGACAGGGGGCACCGGGGAGCTGTTTTTT
TRBJ2-3,few,TRBV19,NA,16,CASSSAASGLTDTQYF,TGTGCCAGTAGCAGCGCGGCCAGCGGGCTCACAGATACGCAGTATTTT
TRBJ1-5,few,TRBV28,TRBD1,14,CASRTGAGDQPQHF,TGTGCCAGCAGGACAGGGGCCGGGGATCAGCCCCAGCATTTT
TRBJ2-7,few,TRBV7-3,NA,16,CASSLRPTLGSYEQYF,TGTGCCAGCAGCTTACGCCCGACCCTAGGATCCTACGAGCAGTACTTC
TRBJ2-3,many,TRBV7-8,NA,14,CASSSRLGWDTQYF,TGTGCCAGCAGCTCTAGACTAGGTTGGGATACGCAGTATTTT
TRBJ2-3,few,TRBV6-2/TRBV6-3,TRBD2,16,CASTHWGGRTADTQYF,TGTGCCAGCACCCATTGGGGGGGGAGGACGGCAGATACGCAGTATTTT
TRBJ2-5,few,TRBV20-1,NA,12,CSAQWVQETQYF,TGCAGTGCCCAATGGGTGCAAGAGACCCAGTACTTC
TRBJ2-6,few,TRBV9,TRBD1,18,CASSKFGTGGSGANVLTF,TGTGCCAGCAGCAAGTTCGGGACAGGGGGATCTGGGGCCAACGTCCTGACTTTC
TRBJ2-1,many,TRBV10-3,NA,12,CATWKGSDEQFF,TGTGCCACCTGGAAGGGCTCGGATGAGCAGTTCTTC
TRBJ2-7,few,TRBV6-1,NA,13,CASTKGETYEQYF,TGTGCCAGCACCAAGGGAGAAACCTACGAGCAGTACTTC
TRBJ2-2,NA,TRBV5-5,TRBD2,15,CASSLVLAGSGELFF,TGTGCCAGCAGCTTGGTACTAGCGGGGTCCGGGGAGCTGTTTTTT
TRBJ2-1,many,TRBV27,NA,15,CASSLSDGEYNEQFF,TGTGCCAGCAGTTTATCGGACGGGGAATACAATGAGCAGTTCTTC
TRBJ2-1,many,TRBV18,NA,14,CASSHGGLYNEQFF,TGTGCCAGCTCACACGGAGGGCTTTACAATGAGCAGTTCTTC
TRBJ1-1,NA,TRBV10-3,NA,14,CAISDNRANTEAFF,TGTGCCATCAGTGATAACAGGGCGAACACTGAAGCTTTCTTT
TRBJ2-2,NA,TRBV20-1,TRBD1,15,CSAPGQGGSTGELFF,TGCAGTGCGCCGGGACAGGGGGGTTCCACCGGGGAGCTGTTTTTT
TRBJ2-1,NA,TRBV3-1,NA,14,CASSQEGPPNEQFF,TGTGCCAGCAGCCAAGAAGGGCCTCCCAATGAGCAGTTCTTC
TRBJ2-7,few,TRBV3-1,TRBD2,15,CASSQDQIAGVEQYF,TGTGCCAGCAGCCAAGATCAGATAGCGGGGGTCGAGCAGTACTTC
TRBJ1-2,NA,TRBV6-6,NA,13,CASSYSGGAGYTF,TGTGCCAGCAGTTACTCCGGCGGGGCCGGCTACACCTTC
TRBJ1-4,few,TRBV6-2/TRBV6-3,TRBD1,14,CASSRDSKGEKLFF,TGTGCCAGCAGCCGGGACAGCAAAGGTGAAAAACTGTTTTTT
TRBJ2-1,many,TRBV13,TRBD1,16,CASSLRDSLSYNEQFF,TGTGCCAGCAGCCTAAGGGACAGCCTCTCCTACAATGAGCAGTTCTTC
TRBJ2-1,many,TRBV20-1,NA,14,CSARDPASYNEQFF,TGCAGTGCTAGAGATCCGGCCTCCTACAATGAGCAGTTCTTC
TRBJ1-5,NA,TRBV6-2/TRBV6-3,NA,14,CASSYLLGQQPQHF,TGTGCCAGCAGTTACTTGCTGGGGCAGCAGCCCCAGCATTTT
TRBJ2-2,few,TRBV20-1,TRBD1,14,CSARGTGDTGELFF,TGCAGTGCTAGAGGGACAGGGGACACCGGGGAGCTGTTTTTT
TRBJ2-7,NA,TRBV4-2,TRBD1,17,CASSQAGDRVTPYEQYF,TGTGCCAGCAGCCAAGCCGGGGACAGGGTGACCCCCTACGAGCAGTACTTC
TRBJ2-2,few,TRBV7-3,NA,14,CASSVGGQTGELFF,TGTGCCAGCAGCGTGGGGGGGCAAACCGGGGAGCTGTTTTTT
TRBJ2-1,NA,TRBV29-1,NA,12,CSAQGGATGKFF,TGCAGCGCTCAGGGAGGGGCGACAGGGAAGTTCTTC
TRBJ2-7,many,TRBV4-2,TRBD2,17,CASSQDLTSGSSYEQYF,TGTGCCAGCAGCCAAGATCTGACTAGCGGAAGCTCCTACGAGCAGTACTTC
TRBJ2-1,NA,TRBV20-1,TRBD2,16,CSAHMGGGRRGDEQFF,TGCAGTGCCCACATGGGGGGCGGGAGGAGAGGGGATGAGCAGTTCTTC
TRBJ1-2,NA,TRBV27,TRBD1,14,CASSSGQGIGGYTF,TGTGCCAGCAGCTCGGGACAGGGGATCGGCGGCTACACCTTC